The rows below give T cell receptor beta chains drawn from one sample of a study of shared T cell receptors in the human thymus. Clones were read by immunoSEQ multiplex PCR, and TCRdb kept only the in-frame ones, dropping some. The table shows 540,000 or so clones, with about 80% occurring only once. The same specimen was also included in a second study, on human thymus T cells.

Sequencing input: thymocytes. The origin of the receptors is a boy under two years old with a congenital heart defect. Both conserved end residues are part of each CDR3. Fields, in order: CDR3 protein, CDR3 DNA, V gene, J gene, D gene, clone size. A D gene is named only where the DNA matches it firmly. Size tells how often a clone was seen (once, few, many) or the class of an expanded clone, and some rows leave it out.

CDR3aa: CASSFTGGGVNTEAFF
CDR3nt: TGTGCCAGCAGTTTTACAGGGGGCGGAGTGAACACTGAAGCTTTCTTT
v_gene: TRBV27
j_gene: TRBJ1-1
d_gene: TRBD1
abundance: -

CDR3aa: CASWVDGGSNYEQYF
CDR3nt: TGTGCCAGTTGGGTGGACGGCGGGTCTAACTACGAGCAGTACTTC
v_gene: TRBV6-6
j_gene: TRBJ2-7
d_gene: -
abundance: -

CDR3aa: CASRDRQETQYF
CDR3nt: TGTGCCAGCAGGGACAGGCAAGAGACCCAGTACTTC
v_gene: TRBV27
j_gene: TRBJ2-5
d_gene: TRBD1
abundance: -

CDR3aa: CASSQETGNSYNEQFF
CDR3nt: TGCGCCAGCAGCCAAGAGACGGGGAACTCCTACAATGAGCAGTTCTTC
v_gene: TRBV4-3
j_gene: TRBJ2-1
d_gene: -
abundance: -

CDR3aa: CASSATGTSDTGELFF
CDR3nt: TGTGCCAGCAGCGCCACCGGGACTAGTGACACCGGGGAGCTGTTTTTT
v_gene: TRBV5-4
j_gene: TRBJ2-2
d_gene: TRBD2
abundance: -

CDR3aa: CSVHEKNRVGTYEQYF
CDR3nt: TGCAGCGTTCATGAAAAAAACAGGGTAGGAACCTACGAGCAGTACTTC
v_gene: TRBV29-1
j_gene: TRBJ2-7
d_gene: -
abundance: -

CDR3aa: CASSVNGELFF
CDR3nt: TGTGCCAGCAGCGTCAACGGGGAGCTGTTTTTT
v_gene: TRBV9
j_gene: TRBJ2-2
d_gene: -
abundance: -

CDR3aa: CASSSTPGGRGPPYEQYF
CDR3nt: TGTGCCAGCAGCTCTACCCCGGGTGGGCGGGGGCCGCCCTACGAGCAGTACTTC
v_gene: TRBV7-2
j_gene: TRBJ2-7
d_gene: -
abundance: -

CDR3aa: CASSLKTGTNYGYTF
CDR3nt: TGTGCCAGCAGTTTAAAGACAGGGACTAACTATGGCTACACCTTC
v_gene: TRBV27
j_gene: TRBJ1-2
d_gene: TRBD1
abundance: -

CDR3aa: CASSDQGPNEQFF
CDR3nt: TGTGCCAGCAGTGACCAGGGGCCCAATGAGCAGTTCTTC
v_gene: TRBV2
j_gene: TRBJ2-1
d_gene: -
abundance: -

CDR3aa: CASSPQGAPTYEQYF
CDR3nt: TGCGCCAGCAGCCCCCAGGGCGCCCCTACCTACGAGCAGTACTTC
v_gene: TRBV4-3
j_gene: TRBJ2-7
d_gene: -
abundance: -

CDR3aa: CASSEYSGRCKDTQYF
CDR3nt: TGTGCCAGCAGTGAATATAGCGGGAGGTGTAAAGATACGCAGTATTTT
v_gene: TRBV25-1
j_gene: TRBJ2-3
d_gene: TRBD2
abundance: -

CDR3aa: CASSHRGRNTEAFF
CDR3nt: TGTGCCAGCAGCCACAGGGGGCGGAACACTGAAGCTTTCTTT
v_gene: TRBV11-2
j_gene: TRBJ1-1
d_gene: TRBD1
abundance: -

CDR3aa: CASSGPGHLRGEQYF
CDR3nt: TGCGCCAGCAGTGGGCCCGGACATCTAAGGGGCGAGCAGTACTTC
v_gene: TRBV10-1
j_gene: TRBJ2-7
d_gene: -
abundance: -

CDR3aa: CASRQGGQPQHF
CDR3nt: TGTGCCAGTAGGCAGGGTGGCCAGCCCCAGCATTTT
v_gene: TRBV19
j_gene: TRBJ1-5
d_gene: -
abundance: -

CDR3aa: CAISIDGAYEQYF
CDR3nt: TGTGCCATCAGTATAGACGGGGCCTACGAGCAGTACTTC
v_gene: TRBV10-3
j_gene: TRBJ2-7
d_gene: -
abundance: -

CDR3aa: CASSLSGSTDTQYF
CDR3nt: TGTGCCAGCAGCCTTAGCGGGAGTACAGATACGCAGTATTTT
v_gene: TRBV14
j_gene: TRBJ2-3
d_gene: TRBD2
abundance: -

CDR3aa: CASSQDRRGARGAGSNQPQHF
CDR3nt: TGCGCCAGCAGCCAAGATCGGCGGGGGGCAAGGGGGGCCGGGAGCAATCAGCCCCAGCATTTT
v_gene: TRBV4-3
j_gene: TRBJ1-5
d_gene: -
abundance: -

CDR3aa: CASSQEGQGGAEAFF
CDR3nt: TGCGCCAGCAGCCAAGAAGGGCAGGGTGGCGCTGAAGCTTTCTTT
v_gene: TRBV4-3
j_gene: TRBJ1-1
d_gene: -
abundance: -

CDR3aa: CSALMTSGRQWQFF
CDR3nt: TGCAGCGCCCTTATGACTAGCGGGAGGCAGTGGCAGTTCTTC
v_gene: TRBV29-1
j_gene: TRBJ2-1
d_gene: TRBD2
abundance: -

CDR3aa: CASSLGADNYGYTF
CDR3nt: TGTGCCAGCAGCTTGGGAGCCGATAACTATGGCTACACCTTC
v_gene: TRBV5-4
j_gene: TRBJ1-2
d_gene: -
abundance: few

CDR3aa: CAISESGYKGGPAIVRETQYF
CDR3nt: TGTGCCATCAGTGAGTCGGGGTACAAGGGAGGGCCCGCTATTGTTCGAGAGACCCAGTACTTC
v_gene: TRBV10-3
j_gene: TRBJ2-5
d_gene: TRBD2
abundance: -

CDR3aa: CASSGTSLKQFF
CDR3nt: TGTGCCAGCAGTGGGACTAGTCTAAAGCAGTTCTTC
v_gene: TRBV2
j_gene: TRBJ2-1
d_gene: TRBD2
abundance: -

CDR3aa: CASSGAGGSNYGYTF
CDR3nt: TGTGCCAGTTCGGGGGCAGGGGGAAGTAACTATGGCTACACCTTC
v_gene: TRBV28
j_gene: TRBJ1-2
d_gene: TRBD1
abundance: few

CDR3aa: CASSLSGQVTSATNEKLFF
CDR3nt: TGCGCCAGCAGCCTCTCGGGACAGGTAACTTCTGCAACTAATGAAAAACTGTTTTTT
v_gene: TRBV4-1
j_gene: TRBJ1-4
d_gene: TRBD1
abundance: -

CDR3aa: CSVSSRGGTSTDTQYF
CDR3nt: TGCAGCGTTAGCTCGCGTGGCGGAACTAGCACAGATACGCAGTATTTT
v_gene: TRBV29-1
j_gene: TRBJ2-3
d_gene: -
abundance: -